These T cell receptor beta chains were read from a single sample in a study of beta chain features in type 1 diabetes. Assay: immunoSEQ multiplex PCR; the TCRdb copy retains only in-frame clones and omits some. The sample lists some 370,000 clones, around 10% occurring once. Sequencing input: central memory CD4+ T cells from blood. All receptors derive from a man in his thirties or forties with type 1 diabetes. The CDR3 runs from the conserved cysteine through the conserved F or W. D genes are given only for firm matches. Size is stated for part of the rows, as once, few or many counts, or as a class when the clone is expanded.

TRBJ2-5 TRBV2 few TRBD1 CASSAQGAGETQYF TGTGCCAGCAGCGCACAGGGGGCAGGAGAGACCCAGTACTTC
TRBJ2-3 TRBV20-1 - - CSASWMDTQYF TGCAGTGCTAGTTGGATGGATACGCAGTATTTT
TRBJ1-2 TRBV7-2 few TRBD1 CASSSGQGRYGYTF TGTGCCAGCAGCTCGGGACAGGGGAGATACGGCTACACCTTC
TRBJ2-5 TRBV6-1 - - CASSDSGTQETQYF TGTGCCAGCAGTGATTCTGGGACGCAAGAGACCCAGTACTTC
TRBJ2-7 TRBV5-4 - - CASSYAGTGTYEQYF TGTGCCAGCAGCTACGCCGGGACTGGTACCTACGAGCAGTACTTC
TRBJ2-7 TRBV7-2 - - CASSSGPARGRVNEQYF TGTGCCAGCAGCTCCGGACCCGCCAGGGGGAGGGTGAACGAGCAGTACTTC
TRBJ2-5 TRBV6-5 - - CASSYRSEETQYF TGTGCCAGCAGTTACAGGAGTGAAGAGACCCAGTACTTC
TRBJ1-1 TRBV5-6 few TRBD1 CASSRYEQGANTEAFF TGTGCCAGCAGCCGATATGAACAGGGGGCGAACACTGAAGCTTTCTTT
TRBJ1-3 TRBV10-1 few - CASSDGQLSGNTIYF TGCGCCAGCAGTGATGGACAGCTCTCTGGAAACACCATATATTTT
TRBJ1-1 TRBV18 many - CASSLRAANTEAFF TGTGCCAGCTCACTAAGGGCAGCGAACACTGAAGCTTTCTTT
TRBJ2-1 TRBV11-1 - - CASSPSGTAKAYNEQFF TGTGCCAGCAGCCCGTCAGGCACAGCGAAGGCCTACAATGAGCAGTTCTTC
TRBJ2-7 TRBV5-1 - - CASSLGTVRSEQYF TGCGCCAGCAGCTTGGGGACCGTCCGCTCCGAGCAGTACTTC
TRBJ1-2 TRBV7-9 many - CASSFGQHYGYTF TGTGCCAGCAGCTTCGGACAGCACTATGGCTACACCTTC
TRBJ2-7 TRBV30 - TRBD2 CAWAGLAGRSYEQYF TGTGCCTGGGCCGGACTAGCGGGACGCTCCTACGAGCAGTACTTC
TRBJ2-3 TRBV5-1 few - CASSLIGQLVADTQYF TGCGCCAGCAGCTTGATCGGACAGCTAGTAGCAGATACGCAGTATTTT
TRBJ1-3 TRBV7-8 - TRBD1 CASSLDRASGNTIYF TGTGCCAGCAGCCTAGACAGGGCTTCTGGAAACACCATATATTTT
TRBJ2-1 TRBV11-2 - - CASSLVAGWQFF TGTGCCAGCAGCTTAGTGGCGGGGTGGCAGTTCTTC
TRBJ2-5 TRBV29-1 few - CSVRPQETQYF TGCAGCGTCAGACCGCAAGAGACCCAGTACTTC
TRBJ2-1 TRBV2 many TRBD2 CASERTSGAYEQFF TGTGCCAGCGAGCGGACTAGCGGGGCCTATGAGCAGTTCTTC
TRBJ1-1 TRBV29-1 few - CSVVRDYQATEAFF TGCAGCGTCGTAAGGGACTACCAAGCCACTGAAGCTTTCTTT
TRBJ2-5 TRBV7-2 - - CASSPLRDGLETQYF TGCGCCAGCAGCCCTCTCCGGGACGGCCTGGAGACCCAGTACTTC
TRBJ2-2 TRBV5-1 - TRBD1 CASSLEPGQRMAGELFF TGCGCCAGCAGCTTAGAACCGGGACAGCGAATGGCCGGGGAGCTGTTTTTT
TRBJ1-6 TRBV4-3 - - CASSQAVGTDNSPLHF TGCGCCAGCAGCCAAGCAGTGGGTACCGATAATTCACCCCTCCACTTT
TRBJ2-7 TRBV30 - TRBD1 CAWSVQGGHNEQYF TGTGCCTGGAGTGTACAGGGGGGCCACAACGAGCAGTACTTC
TRBJ1-6 TRBV2 few - CASSVLAVNSPLHF TGTGCCAGCAGTGTACTGGCAGTGAATTCACCCCTCCACTTT
TRBJ2-3 TRBV9 - - CASSVTTDTQYF TGTGCCAGCAGCGTGACCACAGATACGCAGTATTTT
TRBJ2-5 TRBV7-8 few - CASSLVWEVWETQYF TGTGCCAGCAGCTTAGTTTGGGAGGTGTGGGAGACCCAGTACTTC
TRBJ1-2 TRBV5-1 few - CASSPSRGLGYGYTF TGCGCCAGCAGCCCCTCGAGGGGACTCGGCTATGGCTACACCTTC
TRBJ2-2 TRBV7-2 - TRBD1 CASSLVDRGGTGELFF TGTGCCAGCAGCTTAGTGGACAGGGGCGGGACCGGGGAGCTGTTTTTT
TRBJ2-7 TRBV5-4 few - CASSERQGLDEQYF TGTGCCAGCAGCGAAAGACAGGGACTCGACGAGCAGTACTTC
TRBJ2-2 TRBV7-9 few - CASSFSANTGELFF TGTGCCAGCAGCTTCAGCGCGAACACCGGGGAGCTGTTTTTT
TRBJ1-2 TRBV7-2 - - CASSRPPTNYGYTF TGTGCCAGCAGCCGTCCCCCAACTAACTATGGCTACACCTTC
TRBJ2-7 TRBV4-2 - - CASSEERVDEQYF TGTGCCAGCAGCGAAGAAAGGGTGGACGAGCAGTACTTC
TRBJ2-5 TRBV21-1 - - CASSKAVRGLAEIQETQYF TGTGCCAGCAGCAAAGCCGTCAGAGGACTAGCGGAGATACAAGAGACCCAGTACTTC
TRBJ2-3 TRBV5-1 few - CASSLILASNTQYF TGCGCCAGCAGCTTGATCCTAGCGTCAAATACGCAGTATTTT
TRBJ2-7 TRBV28 few - CASRIGFYEQYF TGTGCCAGCAGGATAGGGTTTTACGAGCAGTACTTC
TRBJ2-7 TRBV28 few TRBD2 CASSPSGRLAYEQYF TGTGCCAGCAGTCCTAGCGGGCGCCTTGCTTACGAGCAGTACTTC
TRBJ2-1 TRBV28 - TRBD1 CASSFSGQGSNEQFF TGTGCCAGCAGTTTTTCGGGACAGGGCTCCAATGAGCAGTTCTTC
TRBJ1-5 TRBV23-1 few - CASSPQGGGNQPQHF TGCGCCAGCAGCCCACAGGGAGGGGGCAATCAGCCCCAGCATTTT
TRBJ2-2 TRBV5-1 few - CASSLAGQDTGELFF TGCGCCAGCAGCTTGGCCGGCCAGGACACCGGGGAGCTGTTTTTT
TRBJ2-1 TRBV28 few TRBD1 CASSLPLTGGNEQFF TGTGCCAGCAGTTTACCTCTCACAGGGGGCAATGAGCAGTTCTTC
TRBJ2-7 TRBV6-5 few TRBD1 CASSYGTGGSYEQYF TGTGCCAGCAGTTATGGGACAGGGGGTTCCTACGAGCAGTACTTC
TRBJ2-1 TRBV6-5 few TRBD2 CASSYHPTGGYNEQFF TGTGCCAGCAGTTACCATCCAACGGGGGGTTACAATGAGCAGTTCTTC
TRBJ2-5 TRBV7-3 - - CASSLGLGQKETQYF TGTGCCAGCAGCTTAGGGTTGGGGCAGAAAGAGACCCAGTACTTC
TRBJ2-1 TRBV6-6 - TRBD1 CASSRMGQGQFF TGTGCCAGCAGCCGCATGGGACAGGGGCAGTTCTTC
TRBJ2-5 TRBV7-2 few - CASSSGQRQTQYF TGTGCCAGCAGCTCTGGACAGAGGCAGACCCAGTACTTC
TRBJ2-2 TRBV15 - - CATSMLEVAGVRSRTGELFF TGTGCCACCAGCATGTTGGAGGTAGCAGGGGTACGGAGCAGAACCGGGGAGCTGTTTTTT
TRBJ2-5 TRBV6-1 few TRBD1 CASTEQGKETQYF TGTGCCAGCACCGAACAGGGGAAGGAGACCCAGTACTTC
TRBJ2-5 TRBV7-9 few - CASRLGTGETQYF TGTGCCAGCAGACTTGGGACCGGAGAGACCCAGTACTTC
TRBJ1-5 TRBV7-2 few - CASSYYGNQPQHF TGTGCCAGCAGCTATTATGGTAATCAGCCCCAGCATTTT
TRBJ1-1 TRBV19 few TRBD1 CASTYFGGTDRVMNTEAFF TGTGCCAGTACCTATTTTGGGGGGACGGACAGGGTCATGAACACTGAAGCTTTCTTT
TRBJ2-2 TRBV18 few TRBD1 CASSTSAGQGSTGELFF TGTGCCAGCTCAACGTCGGCGGGACAGGGCTCAACCGGGGAGCTGTTTTTT
TRBJ1-5 TRBV27 few - CASSLAAGNQPQHF TGTGCCAGCAGTTTAGCGGCAGGCAATCAGCCCCAGCATTTT
TRBJ2-5 TRBV4-3 - - CASSQMYSQETQYF TGCGCCAGCAGCCAGATGTACTCACAAGAGACCCAGTACTTC
TRBJ1-1 TRBV30 few - CAWTTRGLTNTEAFF TGTGCCTGGACCACTCGGGGATTGACGAACACTGAAGCTTTCTTT